This record looks at one T cell receptor (beta chain) sequence and its context. As yet, its antigen is unknown. Sorted subsets were amplified in replicate PCRs using around 200 ng DNA, around 30,000 T cell genomes. Method: immunoSEQ multiplex PCR; TCRdb's copy keeps in-frame clones and lacks some. The sample lists around 2,000,000 clones, about 93% occurring once. The naive CD8 population came from CD45RO-negative cells selected for CCR7, without terminally differentiated effector memory CD45RA+ cells. The study enrolled healthy HIV-negative adults without recent acute infections or vaccinations as donors. This sample is part of a study of shared clonotypes between healthy human individuals. Study background: Each donor had three CD4 naive, three CD4 memory, two CD8 naive and one CD8 memory plate.

V lost 3 bases and J lost 4; bases outside the gene matches: 4. In germline, CDR1 is LNHDA, CDR2 SQIVND (reference sequence). The CDR3 sequence is 15 residues long. Overall study results and limits: Clonotype sharing across several donors was observed for around 4.5% of naive CD4 clonotypes.

This sequence joins TRBV19 and TRBJ2-1; TRBD2 agrees at 9 bases. This clonotype was obtained from a man aged 18 to 30 in good health. Some clones in this sample may be carry-over from other donors' samples. Material: naive CD8+ T cells from PBMCs. The CDR3 nucleotides are TGTGCCAGTAGTATTTTAGCGGGAGAATACAATGAGCAGTTCTTC. It is translated as CASSILAGEYNEQFF.